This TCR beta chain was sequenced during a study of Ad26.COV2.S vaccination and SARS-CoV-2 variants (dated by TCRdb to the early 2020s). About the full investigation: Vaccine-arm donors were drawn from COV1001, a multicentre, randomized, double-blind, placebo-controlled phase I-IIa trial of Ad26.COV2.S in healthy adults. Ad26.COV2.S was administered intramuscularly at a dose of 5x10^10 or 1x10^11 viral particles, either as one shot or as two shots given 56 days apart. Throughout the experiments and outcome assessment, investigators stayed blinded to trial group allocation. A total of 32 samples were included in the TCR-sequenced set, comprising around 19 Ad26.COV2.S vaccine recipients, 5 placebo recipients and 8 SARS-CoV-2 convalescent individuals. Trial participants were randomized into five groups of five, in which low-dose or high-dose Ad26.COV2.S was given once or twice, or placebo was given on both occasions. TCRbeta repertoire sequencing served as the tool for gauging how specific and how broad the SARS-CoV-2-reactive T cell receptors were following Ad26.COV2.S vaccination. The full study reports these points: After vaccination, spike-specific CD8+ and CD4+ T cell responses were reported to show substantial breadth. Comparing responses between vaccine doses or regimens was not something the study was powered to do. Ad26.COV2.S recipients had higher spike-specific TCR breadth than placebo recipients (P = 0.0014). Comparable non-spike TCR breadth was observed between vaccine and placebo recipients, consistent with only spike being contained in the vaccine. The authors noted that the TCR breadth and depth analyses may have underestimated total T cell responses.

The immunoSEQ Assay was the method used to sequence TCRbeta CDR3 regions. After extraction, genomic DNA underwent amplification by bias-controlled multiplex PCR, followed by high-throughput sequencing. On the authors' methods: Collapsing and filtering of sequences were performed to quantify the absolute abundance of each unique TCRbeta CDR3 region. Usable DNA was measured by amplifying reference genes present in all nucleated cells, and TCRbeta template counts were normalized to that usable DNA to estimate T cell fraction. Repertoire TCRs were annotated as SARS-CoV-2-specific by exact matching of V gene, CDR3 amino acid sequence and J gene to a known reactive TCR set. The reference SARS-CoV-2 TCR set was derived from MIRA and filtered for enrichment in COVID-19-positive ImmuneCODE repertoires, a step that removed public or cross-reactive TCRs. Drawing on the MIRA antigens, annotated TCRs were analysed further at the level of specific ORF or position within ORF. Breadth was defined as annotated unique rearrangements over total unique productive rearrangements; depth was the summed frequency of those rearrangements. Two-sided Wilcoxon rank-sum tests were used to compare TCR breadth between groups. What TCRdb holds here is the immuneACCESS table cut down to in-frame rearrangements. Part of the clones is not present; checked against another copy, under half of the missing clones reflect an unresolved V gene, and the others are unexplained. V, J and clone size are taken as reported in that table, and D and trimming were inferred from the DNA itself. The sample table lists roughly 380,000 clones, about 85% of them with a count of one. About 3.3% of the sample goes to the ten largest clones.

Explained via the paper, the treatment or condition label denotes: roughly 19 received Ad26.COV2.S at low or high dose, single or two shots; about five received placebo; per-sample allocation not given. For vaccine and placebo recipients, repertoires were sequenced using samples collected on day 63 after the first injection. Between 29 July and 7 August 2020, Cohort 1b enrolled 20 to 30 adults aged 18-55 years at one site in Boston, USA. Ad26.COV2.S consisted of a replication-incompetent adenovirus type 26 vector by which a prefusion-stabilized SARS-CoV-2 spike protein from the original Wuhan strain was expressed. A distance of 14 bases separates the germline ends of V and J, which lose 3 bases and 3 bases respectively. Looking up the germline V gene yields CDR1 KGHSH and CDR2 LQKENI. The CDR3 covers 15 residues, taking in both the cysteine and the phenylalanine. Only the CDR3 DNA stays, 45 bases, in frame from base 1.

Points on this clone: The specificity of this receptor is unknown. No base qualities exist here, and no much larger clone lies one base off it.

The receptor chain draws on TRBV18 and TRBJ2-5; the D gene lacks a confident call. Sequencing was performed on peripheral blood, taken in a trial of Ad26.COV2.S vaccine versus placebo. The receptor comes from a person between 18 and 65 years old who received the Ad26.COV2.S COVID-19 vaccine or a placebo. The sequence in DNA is TGTGCCAGCTCACCCACTGTACGTGGGGAAGAGACCCAGTACTTC. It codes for CASSPTVRGEETQYF.